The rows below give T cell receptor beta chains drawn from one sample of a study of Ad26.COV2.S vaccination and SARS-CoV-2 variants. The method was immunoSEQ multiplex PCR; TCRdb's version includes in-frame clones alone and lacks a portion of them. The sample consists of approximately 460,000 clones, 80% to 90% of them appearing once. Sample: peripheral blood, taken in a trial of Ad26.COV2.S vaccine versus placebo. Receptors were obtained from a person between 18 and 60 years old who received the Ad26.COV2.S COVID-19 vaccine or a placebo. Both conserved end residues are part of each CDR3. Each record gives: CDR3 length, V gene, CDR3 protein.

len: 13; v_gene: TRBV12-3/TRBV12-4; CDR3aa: CASSLNGNQPQHF
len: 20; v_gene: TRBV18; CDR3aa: CASSPRWGGDGSSSGNTIYF
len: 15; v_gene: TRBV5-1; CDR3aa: CASCPGGGLSYEQYF
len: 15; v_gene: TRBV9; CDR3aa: CASSPPESSGNTIYF
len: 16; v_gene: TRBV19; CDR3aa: CASSISLTIIQYEQYF
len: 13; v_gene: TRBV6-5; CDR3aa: CASSRPSNQPQHF
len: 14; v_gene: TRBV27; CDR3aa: CASSLGVGVTEAFF
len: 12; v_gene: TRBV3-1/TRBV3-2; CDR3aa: CASSQDLYEQYF
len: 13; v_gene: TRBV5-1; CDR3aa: CASSLGLASEQYF
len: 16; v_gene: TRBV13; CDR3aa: CASSLGPSGEYNEQFF
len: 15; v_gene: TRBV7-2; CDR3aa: CASSPGPANNSPLHF
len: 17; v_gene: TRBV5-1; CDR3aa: CASSLLLRGTTSGEQYF
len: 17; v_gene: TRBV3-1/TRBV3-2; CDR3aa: CASSQDGLAGLYNEQFF
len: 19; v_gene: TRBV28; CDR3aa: CASSLLLPIGEASNSPLHF
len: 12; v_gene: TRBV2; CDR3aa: CASRGRDSPLHF
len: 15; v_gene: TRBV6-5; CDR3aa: CASSYSWEGDQPQHF
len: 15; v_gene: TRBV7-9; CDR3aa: CASSQHQGYNSPLHF
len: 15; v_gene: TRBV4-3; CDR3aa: CASSQDSSDLYGYTF
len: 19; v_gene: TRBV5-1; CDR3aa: CASSRVGSGRESSYNEQFF
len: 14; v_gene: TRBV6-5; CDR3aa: CASRPDRSGQPQHF
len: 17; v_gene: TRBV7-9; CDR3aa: CASSLRDTSSYNSPLHF
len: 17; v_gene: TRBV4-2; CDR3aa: CASSQDRGRGDNSPLHF
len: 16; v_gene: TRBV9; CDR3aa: CASSAGRAGLNSPLHF
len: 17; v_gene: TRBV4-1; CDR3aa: CASSHPTMRPDFYGYTF
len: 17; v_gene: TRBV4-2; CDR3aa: CASSQGSSGSSQETQYF
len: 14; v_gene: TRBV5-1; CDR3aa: CASRAGTGGYEQYF
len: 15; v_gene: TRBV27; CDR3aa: CASSKEGVWRETQYF
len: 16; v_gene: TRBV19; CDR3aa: CASSTRYNRGGETQYF
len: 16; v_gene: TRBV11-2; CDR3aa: CASSLVRGLTRETQYF
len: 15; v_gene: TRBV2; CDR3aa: CASRLAGGTYNEQFF
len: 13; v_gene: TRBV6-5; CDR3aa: CASTKVGTGEAFF
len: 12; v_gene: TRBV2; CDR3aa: CASSEQGGRAFF
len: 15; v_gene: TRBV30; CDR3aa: CAWSVEGWGNQPQHF
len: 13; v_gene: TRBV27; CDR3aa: CASSRLPGYEQYF
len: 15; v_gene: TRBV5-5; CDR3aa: CASSKDSFSNQPQHF
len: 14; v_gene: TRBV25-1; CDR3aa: CASSESGFIYGYTF
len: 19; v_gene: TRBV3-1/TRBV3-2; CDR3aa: CASSQESLAGAWSYNEQFF
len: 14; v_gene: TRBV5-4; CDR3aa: CASSLRTGRTEAFF
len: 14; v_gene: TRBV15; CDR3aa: CATAGVINTGELFF
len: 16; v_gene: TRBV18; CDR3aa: CASSHDFAGVDNEQFF
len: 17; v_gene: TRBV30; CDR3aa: CAWHLSRGTGNTGELFF